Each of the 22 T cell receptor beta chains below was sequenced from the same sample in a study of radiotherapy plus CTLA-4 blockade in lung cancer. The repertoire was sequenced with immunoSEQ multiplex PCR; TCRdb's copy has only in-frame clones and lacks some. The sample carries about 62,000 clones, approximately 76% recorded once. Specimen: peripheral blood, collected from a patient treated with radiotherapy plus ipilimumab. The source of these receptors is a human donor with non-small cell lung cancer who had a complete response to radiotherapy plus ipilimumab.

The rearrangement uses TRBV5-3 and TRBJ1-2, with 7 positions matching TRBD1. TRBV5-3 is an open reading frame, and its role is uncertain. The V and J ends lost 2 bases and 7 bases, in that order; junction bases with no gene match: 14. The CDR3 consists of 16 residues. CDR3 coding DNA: TGTGCCAGAAGCTTATTGACAGGGCCGGAGGTTCGTGGCTACACCTTC. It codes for CARSLLTGPEVRGYTF.

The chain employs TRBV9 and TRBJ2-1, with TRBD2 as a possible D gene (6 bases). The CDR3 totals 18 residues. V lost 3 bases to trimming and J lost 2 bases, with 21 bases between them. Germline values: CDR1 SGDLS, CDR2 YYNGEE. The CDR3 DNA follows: TGTGCCAGCAGCGCGCCCTCATCCGGGGGAGGTGCCTACAATGAGCAGTTCTTC. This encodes CASSAPSSGGGAYNEQFF. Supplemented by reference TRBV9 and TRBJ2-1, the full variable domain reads DSGVTQTPKHLITATGQRVTLRCSPRSGDLSVYWYQQSLDQGLQFLIQYYNGEERAKGNILERFSAQQFPDLHSELNLSSLELGDSALYFCASSAPSSGGGAYNEQFFGPGTRLTVL.

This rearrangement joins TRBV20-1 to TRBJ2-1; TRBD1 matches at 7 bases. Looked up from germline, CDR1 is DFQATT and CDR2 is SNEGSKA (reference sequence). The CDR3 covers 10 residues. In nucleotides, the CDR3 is TGCAGGGCGACAGGGAATGAGCAGTTCTTC. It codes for CRATGNEQFF.

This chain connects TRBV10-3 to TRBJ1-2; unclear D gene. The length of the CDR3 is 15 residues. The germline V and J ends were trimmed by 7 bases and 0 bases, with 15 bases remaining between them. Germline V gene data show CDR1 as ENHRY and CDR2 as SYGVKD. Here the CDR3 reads CAINKLPAANYGYTF. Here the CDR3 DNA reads TGTGCCATCAACAAACTACCCGCAGCTAACTATGGCTACACCTTC.

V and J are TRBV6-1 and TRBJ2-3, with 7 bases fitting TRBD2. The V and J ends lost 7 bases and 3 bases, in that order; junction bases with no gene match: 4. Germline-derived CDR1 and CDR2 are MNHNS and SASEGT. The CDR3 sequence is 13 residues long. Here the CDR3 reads CASTRGGTDTQYF. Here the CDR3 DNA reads TGTGCCAGCACTCGCGGGGGAACAGATACGCAGTATTTT.

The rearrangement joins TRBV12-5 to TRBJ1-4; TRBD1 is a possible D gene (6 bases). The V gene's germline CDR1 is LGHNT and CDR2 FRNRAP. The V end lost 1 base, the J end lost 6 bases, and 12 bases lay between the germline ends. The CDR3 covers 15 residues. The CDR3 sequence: CASGLDGQPHEKLFF. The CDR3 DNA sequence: TGTGCTAGTGGTTTGGATGGACAGCCCCATGAAAAACTGTTTTTT.

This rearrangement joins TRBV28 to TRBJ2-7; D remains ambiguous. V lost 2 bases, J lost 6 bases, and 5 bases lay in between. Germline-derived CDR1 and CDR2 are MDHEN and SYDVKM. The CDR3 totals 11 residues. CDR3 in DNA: TGTGCCAGCAGTTTAGCGCGCGAGCAGTACTTC. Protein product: CASSLAREQYF.

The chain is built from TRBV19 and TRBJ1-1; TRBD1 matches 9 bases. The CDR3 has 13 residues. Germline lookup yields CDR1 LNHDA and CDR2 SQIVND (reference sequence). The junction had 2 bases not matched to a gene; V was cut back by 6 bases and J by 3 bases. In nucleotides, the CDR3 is TGTGCCAGTAGGGACAGGGGATACACTGAAGCTTTCTTT. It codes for CASRDRGYTEAFF.

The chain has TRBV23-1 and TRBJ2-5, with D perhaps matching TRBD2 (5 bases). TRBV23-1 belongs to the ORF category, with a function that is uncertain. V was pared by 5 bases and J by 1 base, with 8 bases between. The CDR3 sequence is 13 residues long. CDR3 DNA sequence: TGCGCCAGCAGTGAGGGTGTCCAAGAGACCCAGTACTTC. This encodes CASSEGVQETQYF.

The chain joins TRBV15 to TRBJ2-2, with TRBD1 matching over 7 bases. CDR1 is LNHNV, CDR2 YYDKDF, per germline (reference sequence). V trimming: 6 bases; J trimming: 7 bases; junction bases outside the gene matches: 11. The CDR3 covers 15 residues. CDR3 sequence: CATRSRQGEGGELFF. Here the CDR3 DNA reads TGTGCCACCAGATCCAGACAGGGAGAGGGCGGGGAGCTGTTTTTT.

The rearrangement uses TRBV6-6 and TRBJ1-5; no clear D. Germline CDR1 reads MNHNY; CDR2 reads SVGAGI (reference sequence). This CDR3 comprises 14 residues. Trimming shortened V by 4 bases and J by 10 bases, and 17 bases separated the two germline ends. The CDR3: CASSSTGNQSPQHF. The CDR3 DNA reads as TGTGCCAGCAGTTCGACTGGTAATCAGTCCCCCCAGCATTTT.

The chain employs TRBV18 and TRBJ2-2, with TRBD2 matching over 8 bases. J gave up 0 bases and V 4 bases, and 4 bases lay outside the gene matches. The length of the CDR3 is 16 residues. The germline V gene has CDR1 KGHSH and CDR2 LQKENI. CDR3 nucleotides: TGTGCCAGCTCACAGACTAGCGTGGCGAACACCGGGGAGCTGTTTTTT. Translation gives CASSQTSVANTGELFF. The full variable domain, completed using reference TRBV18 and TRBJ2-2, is NAGVMQNPRHLVRRRGQEARLRCSPMKGHSHVYWYRQLPEEGLKFMVYLQKENIIDESGMPKERFSAEFPKEGPSILRIQQVVRGDSAAYFCASSQTSVANTGELFFGEGSRLTVL.

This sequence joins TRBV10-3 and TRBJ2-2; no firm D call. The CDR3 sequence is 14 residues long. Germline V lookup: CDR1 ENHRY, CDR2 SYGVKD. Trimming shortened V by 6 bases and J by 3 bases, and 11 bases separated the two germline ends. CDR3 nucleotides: TGTGCCATCAGCCTGGCCCTCGACACCGGGGAGCTGTTTTTT. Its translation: CAISLALDTGELFF.

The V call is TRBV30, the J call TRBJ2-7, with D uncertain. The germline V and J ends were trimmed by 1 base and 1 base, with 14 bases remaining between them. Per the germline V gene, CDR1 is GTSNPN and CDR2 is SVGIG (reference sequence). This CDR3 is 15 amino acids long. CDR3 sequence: CAWSGPPTRSYEQYF. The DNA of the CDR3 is TGTGCCTGGAGTGGACCCCCGACGCGGTCCTACGAGCAGTACTTC.

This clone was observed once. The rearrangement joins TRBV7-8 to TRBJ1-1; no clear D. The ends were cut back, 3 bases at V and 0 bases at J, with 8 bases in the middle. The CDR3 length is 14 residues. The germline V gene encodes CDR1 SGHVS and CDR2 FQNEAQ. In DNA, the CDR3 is TGTGCCAGCAGCTTGGGAGGATTGAACACTGAAGCTTTCTTT. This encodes CASSLGGLNTEAFF. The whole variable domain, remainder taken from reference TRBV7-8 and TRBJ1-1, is GAGVSQSPRYKVAKRGQDVALRCDPISGHVSLFWYQQALGQGPEFLTYFQNEAQLDKSGLPSDRFFAERPEGSVSTLKIQRTQQEDSAVYLCASSLGGLNTEAFFGQGTRLTVV.

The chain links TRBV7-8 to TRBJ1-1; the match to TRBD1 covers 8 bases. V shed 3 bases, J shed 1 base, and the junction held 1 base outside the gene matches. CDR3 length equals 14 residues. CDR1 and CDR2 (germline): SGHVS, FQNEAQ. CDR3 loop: CASSLGQANTEAFF. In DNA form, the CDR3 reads TGTGCCAGCAGCTTGGGACAGGCGAACACTGAAGCTTTCTTT.

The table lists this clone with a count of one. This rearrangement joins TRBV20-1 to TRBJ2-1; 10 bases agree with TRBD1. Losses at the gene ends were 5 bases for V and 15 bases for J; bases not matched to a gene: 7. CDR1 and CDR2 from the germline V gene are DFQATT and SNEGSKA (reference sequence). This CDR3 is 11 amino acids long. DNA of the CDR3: TGCAGTGCTGGGGACAGGGGAGGTTGGTTCTTC. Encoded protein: CSAGDRGGWFF.

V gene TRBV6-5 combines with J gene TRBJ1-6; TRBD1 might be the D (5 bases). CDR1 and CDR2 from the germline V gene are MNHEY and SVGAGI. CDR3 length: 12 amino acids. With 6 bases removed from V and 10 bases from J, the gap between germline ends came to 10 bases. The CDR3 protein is CASRGWGSPLHF. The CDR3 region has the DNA TGTGCCAGCAGAGGATGGGGCTCACCCCTCCACTTT.

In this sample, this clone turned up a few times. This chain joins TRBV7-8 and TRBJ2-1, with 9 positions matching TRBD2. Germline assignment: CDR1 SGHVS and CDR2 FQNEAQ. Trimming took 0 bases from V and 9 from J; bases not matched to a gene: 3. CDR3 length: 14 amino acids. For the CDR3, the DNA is TGTGCCAGCAGCTTAGCGTGGACTAGCGTTGAGCAGTTCTTC. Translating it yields CASSLAWTSVEQFF. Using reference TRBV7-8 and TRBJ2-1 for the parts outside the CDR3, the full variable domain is GAGVSQSPRYKVAKRGQDVALRCDPISGHVSLFWYQQALGQGPEFLTYFQNEAQLDKSGLPSDRFFAERPEGSVSTLKIQRTQQEDSAVYLCASSLAWTSVEQFFGPGTRLTVL.

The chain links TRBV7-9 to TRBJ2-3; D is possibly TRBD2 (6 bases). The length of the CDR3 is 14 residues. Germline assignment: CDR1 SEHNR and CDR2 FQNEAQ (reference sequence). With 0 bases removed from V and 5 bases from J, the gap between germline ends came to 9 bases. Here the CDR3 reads CASSLAGTLDTQYF. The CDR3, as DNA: TGTGCCAGCAGCTTAGCAGGGACTCTAGATACGCAGTATTTT.

The CDR3 reads CAIRGTGGDEQYF. The DNA for the CDR3 is TGTGCCATCAGGGGGACAGGGGGTGACGAGCAGTACTTC. The genes are TRBV10-3 and TRBJ2-7, with 11 bases aligning to TRBD1. Germline V gene lookup returns CDR1 ENHRY and CDR2 SYGVKD. The CDR3 has 13 residues. The V gene end was trimmed by 6 bases and the J gene end by 5 bases; junction bases not matched to a gene: 3.

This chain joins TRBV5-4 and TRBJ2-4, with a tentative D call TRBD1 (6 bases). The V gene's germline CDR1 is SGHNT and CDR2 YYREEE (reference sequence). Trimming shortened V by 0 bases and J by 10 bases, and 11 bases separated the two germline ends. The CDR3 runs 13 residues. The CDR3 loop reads CASSLVGGRIQYF. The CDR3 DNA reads TGTGCCAGCAGCTTGGTTGGGGGCCGGATTCAGTACTTC.